This T cell receptor beta chain appears in the sequencing data of a study of Graves' ophthalmopathy and Graves' hyperthyroidism. Study summary: Peripheral blood was obtained at first diagnosis, ahead of any treatment. General study points: Most thyroid clonotypes with frequency above 0.001 were detected in blood too. Forecasting of ophthalmopathy progression by the model achieved around 68% sensitivity and about 77% specificity. A 13-signature model separated ophthalmopathy from stable hyperthyroidism, 87.88% sensitivity, about 81% specificity.

RNA transcripts served as template for amplifying TCR beta CDR3 sequences. RT-PCR was first run with HTBI primers, then multiplex PCR in a second round. MiXCR was run by TCRdb on the multiplex PCR reads, yielding one entry per CDR3 protein. This table has fewer than 350,000 distinct CDR3 sequences, roughly 16% appearing once. With 8 bases removed from V and 0 bases from J, the gap between germline ends came to 11 bases. This CDR3 contains 14 residues. Germline-derived CDR1 and CDR2 are MDHEN and SYDVKM. This clonotype was counted ten times or more. Its antigen is not identified. The rearrangement links TRBV28 to TRBJ1-3; a possible D gene is TRBD1 (5 bases). The TCR originated in an adult man with Graves' ophthalmopathy. Material for sequencing was peripheral blood. The CDR3 protein is CASGTYGSGNTIYF. In DNA, the CDR3 is TGTGCCAGCGGGACGTACGGCTCTGGAAACACCATATATTTT.